This TCR beta chain was sequenced for a study of blood T cells in healthy people across ages. The authors ran a second PCR of roughly 6 to 12 cycles using a sample-barcoded 5' primer and a J-beta primer mix. A single record per CDR3 protein comes from TCRdb applying MiXCR to the 5' RACE reads. The table lists about 1,000,000 distinct CDR3 sequences, over 35% of them singletons, with approximately 20% in the top ten. This CDR3 has 14 residues. Germline CDR1 SGHRS, CDR2 YFSETQ. Trimming stripped 1 base from V and 3 bases from J, with 11 bases between. Sample donors were healthy Caucasian individuals that came from Russia, aged roughly 6 to 100.

This chain uses TRBV5-1 with TRBJ2-7; unclear D gene. The clonotype was recovered from a woman aged 60-70 years in good health. The sample consisted of blood. CDR3 loop: CASSLRAEFYEQYF. The CDR3 DNA is TGCGCCAGCAGCTTGCGCGCGGAATTCTACGAGCAGTACTTC.